This T cell receptor (beta chain) was found in a study of T cell changes during pregnancy in multiple sclerosis (dated by TCRdb to between 2017 and 2020). Study-level background: In women with multiple sclerosis, the researchers looked at how the T cell repertoire shifted as pregnancy progressed.

This clone was observed a handful of times. Its antigen target is currently unknown. One base away there is no much larger clone; base qualities are not given. The CDR3 contains 14 residues, cysteine and phenylalanine counted. The DNA shown is the 42-base CDR3, in frame from base 1. CDR1 is given as SGDLS and CDR2 as YYNGEE, both from the germline V gene. V is clipped by 0 bases and J by 3 bases, and the sequence between their germline boundaries is 10 bases long. Library preparation used the immunoSEQ multiplex PCR assay. TCRdb stores this immuneACCESS table with in-frame sequences only. Part of the clones is absent; in the studies checked, under half of the shortfall reflects unresolved V genes, and no reason is known for the rest. This sample holds tens of thousands of clones; approximately 91% were observed only once. The ten largest make up about 1.5% of the sample.

Material: PBMCs (not recorded whether the cells were cultured). The TCR sequence derives from a female donor with multiple sclerosis, enrolled in a pregnancy study. Recombination joined TRBV9 with TRBJ2-7; the D segment cannot be called with confidence. The DNA sequence is TGTGCCAGCAGCGTAGGCGACACTCTCTACGAGCAGTACTTC. This yields the protein CASSVGDTLYEQYF.